The 19 T cell receptor beta chains given below trace back to one sample, sequenced in a study of beta chain features in type 1 diabetes. Notes on the study in general: All four CD4+ subsets from Type 1 diabetes patients carried moderately but significantly shorter TCRB CDR3s.

The authors reverse transcribed all of the isolated RNA, so sequencing captured expressed TCRB transcripts. TCRdb's copy holds only in-frame clones and misses some; the assay was immunoSEQ multiplex PCR. The sample shows around 710,000 clones, 9.5% to 15% of them seen only once. These TCRs' antigens remain unknown. The sequenced sample consisted of naive CD4+ T cells from blood. These receptors were obtained from a man aged 25 to 40 with type 1 diabetes.

The J gene is TRBJ1-6, the V gene TRBV9; 11 bases match TRBD1. Germline V lookup: CDR1 SGDLS, CDR2 YYNGEE. The CDR3 loop spans 15 amino acids. The junction had 3 bases not matched to a gene; V was cut back by 0 bases and J by 10 bases. The CDR3 region is CASSVAGTGGSPLHF. In nucleotides, the CDR3 is TGTGCCAGCAGCGTAGCGGGGACAGGGGGATCACCCCTCCACTTT.

The chain carries TRBV7-2 and TRBJ2-3; 8 bases fit TRBD1. Germline CDR1 SGHTA, CDR2 FQGNSA. V was pared by 5 bases and J by 2 bases, with 3 bases of the junction left unmatched. The CDR3 has 14 residues. The chain's CDR3 is CASSRTGSTDTQYF. CDR3 in DNA: TGTGCCAGCAGCCGGACAGGGTCCACAGATACGCAGTATTTT.

This clone was counted only a few times. This chain joins TRBV9 and TRBJ2-1; weak D call: TRBD1 (5 bases). This CDR3 comprises 15 residues. The V and J ends lost 0 bases and 6 bases respectively, with 13 bases between them. Germline-derived CDR1 and CDR2 are SGDLS and YYNGEE. The CDR3 region is CASSVESRAGNEQFF. CDR3 coding DNA: TGTGCCAGCAGCGTAGAAAGCAGGGCTGGCAATGAGCAGTTCTTC. Variable domain in full (rest from reference TRBV9 and TRBJ2-1): DSGVTQTPKHLITATGQRVTLRCSPRSGDLSVYWYQQSLDQGLQFLIQYYNGEERAKGNILERFSAQQFPDLHSELNLSSLELGDSALYFCASSVESRAGNEQFFGPGTRLTVL.

This clone has only a few counts. CDR3 nucleotides: TGTGCCAGCGGATATAGGGGGTCCTATAATTCACCCCTCCACTTT. This sequence encodes CASGYRGSYNSPLHF. V usage is TRBV25-1 and J usage is TRBJ1-6; possible D gene TRBD1, 6 bases. The V gene lost 8 bases and the J gene lost 1 base, with 12 bases spanning the gap. The CDR3 spans 15 residues. Germline CDR1 and CDR2: MGHDK and SYGVNS.

This clone was counted between two and nine times. The CDR3 sequence is CASRVQGVHNEQFF. In DNA form, the CDR3 reads TGTGCCAGCAGGGTACAGGGGGTCCACAATGAGCAGTTCTTC. The chain employs TRBV2 and TRBJ2-1, with TRBD1 identical over 8 bases. The CDR3 totals 14 residues. V lost 6 bases, J lost 5 bases, and 6 bases stayed unmatched. The germline gives CDR1 SNHLY, CDR2 FYNNEI.

Only a few counts were recorded for this clone. This chain links TRBV30 with TRBJ1-2; TRBD1 might be the D (5 bases). This CDR3 spans 16 amino acids. Germline CDR1 GTSNPN, CDR2 SVGIG (reference sequence). V lost 2 bases and J 0 bases, leaving 16 bases between the germline ends. CDR3 residues: CAWSLMGPLTNYGYTF. CDR3 nucleotides: TGTGCCTGGAGTCTCATGGGGCCCTTAACTAACTATGGCTACACCTTC.

The V call is TRBV29-1, the J call TRBJ2-5; D ambiguous. Per the germline V gene, CDR1 is SQVTM and CDR2 is ANQGSEA. This CDR3 region has 13 residues. V lost 5 bases to trimming and J lost 0 bases, with 10 bases between them. In nucleotides, the CDR3 is TGCAGCGTTCTCCCCCCCAACCAAGAGACCCAGTACTTC. Its protein product is CSVLPPNQETQYF.

The chain carries TRBV29-1 and TRBJ2-5; tentative D call: TRBD2 (7 bases). The J call is uncertain, as TRBJ2-7 better fits the DNA end. This CDR3 is built from 12 residues. Per the germline V gene, CDR1 is SQVTM and CDR2 is ANQGSEA. The CDR3: CSYRVGGDEQYF. The CDR3 bases are TGCAGCTACCGCGTAGGGGGGGACGAGCAGTACTTC.

This clone came up a few times. The CDR3 DNA sequence: TGTGCCAGCAGTGAATTAATAGAGACCCAGTACTTC. Its translation is CASSELIETQYF. The chain links TRBV6-1 to TRBJ2-5; no clear D gene. The V end was cut by 2 bases, the J end by 4 bases, with 5 bases between. CDR3 length: 12 amino acids. CDR1 MNHNS and CDR2 SASEGT come from the germline V gene.

This clone has more than one count but fewer than ten. CDR3 in DNA: TGTGCCAGCAGCGTAACAGGGGGAGCACCCTACGAGCAGTACTTC. The encoded protein is CASSVTGGAPYEQYF. The V gene is TRBV9, the J gene TRBJ2-7, with TRBD1 matching 8 bases. Germline V gene lookup returns CDR1 SGDLS and CDR2 YYNGEE. The CDR3 runs to 15 residues. V dropped 1 base and J dropped 2; count of bases not matched to a gene: 5.

V is TRBV27 and J is TRBJ2-1, with D perhaps TRBD1 (6 bases). Per the germline V gene, CDR1 is MNHEY and CDR2 is SMNVEV (reference sequence). The CDR3 is made up of 16 amino acids. Trimming left V 3 bases short and J 3 bases short, with 15 bases between. CDR3 amino acids: CASSFMPGADYNEQFF. In nucleotides, the CDR3 is TGTGCCAGCAGTTTTATGCCAGGGGCGGACTACAATGAGCAGTTCTTC.

This clone was counted a few times. V and J are TRBV28 and TRBJ2-6, with 10 bases fitting TRBD1. Germline V gene sequence: CDR1 MDHEN, CDR2 SYDVKM. The CDR3 sequence is 19 residues long. The V and J ends lost 6 bases and 0 bases, in that order; junction bases with no gene match: 11. The CDR3 loop is CASSLSGTGVASGANVLTF. The CDR3 bases are TGTGCCAGCAGCCTCAGCGGGACAGGGGTCGCCTCTGGGGCCAACGTCCTGACTTTC.

The J gene is TRBJ1-5, the V gene TRBV5-1; D gene ambiguous. Germline V gene sequence: CDR1 SGHRS, CDR2 YFSETQ. V lost 1 base and J 7 bases, leaving 9 bases between the germline ends. This CDR3 comprises 13 residues. The CDR3 region is CASSLMGSQPQHF. DNA of the CDR3: TGCGCCAGCAGCTTGATGGGAAGCCAGCCCCAGCATTTT. Full variable domain (remainder filled in from reference TRBV5-1 and TRBJ1-5): KAGVTQTPRYLIKTRGQQVTLSCSPISGHRSVSWYQQTPGQGLQFLFEYFSETQRNKGNFPGRFSGRQFSNSRSEMNVSTLELGDSALYLCASSLMGSQPQHFGDGTRLSIL.

This rearrangement joins TRBV5-1 to TRBJ2-5, with a weak D call TRBD1 (6 bases). Trimming stripped 2 bases from V and 5 bases from J, with 10 bases between. This CDR3 is built from 13 residues. The germline V gene has CDR1 SGHRS and CDR2 YFSETQ. The CDR3 sequence: CASSLQGPETQYF. The CDR3 region has the DNA TGCGCCAGCAGCTTACAGGGTCCCGAGACCCAGTACTTC.

This clone was picked up a small number of times. J is TRBJ2-3 and V is TRBV7-9; no clear D. The V gene lost 2 bases and the J gene lost 0 bases, with 15 bases spanning the gap. The CDR3 consists of 17 residues. The V gene's germline CDR1 is SEHNR and CDR2 FQNEAQ (reference sequence). The CDR3 DNA reads TGTGCCAGCAGCTTACCCCCCCCGGCCAAAAGCACAGATACGCAGTATTTT. It translates to CASSLPPPAKSTDTQYF.

There are a few counts of this clone. J is TRBJ1-3 and V is TRBV6-6, with 7 bases lining up with TRBD1. The V gene's germline CDR1 is MNHNY and CDR2 SVGAGI (reference sequence). V gave up 5 bases and J gave up 0 bases; unmatched junction bases: 4. This CDR3 is built from 15 residues. CDR3 sequence reads: CASSPGQRSGNTIYF. The CDR3 region has the DNA TGTGCCAGCAGTCCGGGACAGCGCTCTGGAAACACCATATATTTT.

This clone was detected a few times. This CDR3 is also generated by other DNA sequences in the sample. The CDR3 region is CASSPDGNQPQHF. CDR3 DNA sequence: TGTGCCAGCAGCCCGGACGGAAATCAGCCCCAGCATTTT. This chain connects TRBV9 to TRBJ1-5; no clear D gene. The V end lost 4 bases, the J end lost 4 bases, and 9 bases lay between the germline ends. The germline gives CDR1 SGDLS, CDR2 YYNGEE. The CDR3 is 13 amino acids.

This clone was counted only a few times. The chain has TRBV9 and TRBJ1-4, with TRBD1 matching over 8 bases. Germline CDR1 reads SGDLS; CDR2 reads YYNGEE. The trim removed 4 bases at V and 3 bases at J, leaving 2 bases unmatched. The CDR3 length is 14 residues. CDR3 coding DNA: TGTGCCAGCAGCTTGGGACAGGCTAATGAAAAACTGTTTTTT. Translating gives CASSLGQANEKLFF.

This clone was seen a handful of times. This sequence joins TRBV4-3 and TRBJ2-3; the D is unclear. The CDR3 is 19 amino acids. Trimming removed 0 bases at V and 3 bases at J, with 22 bases between. CDR1 and CDR2 (germline): LGHNA, YSLEER. CDR3 protein: CASSQEDLRHRGPTDTQYF. CDR3 DNA sequence: TGCGCCAGCAGCCAAGAGGACCTACGCCACAGAGGACCAACAGATACGCAGTATTTT.